The source of this T cell receptor (beta chain) is a study of blood T cell repertoires in COVID-19. The wider study: The samples span acute and convalescent COVID-19 from the United States, Italy and Spain. T cells, B-cell-depleted T cells, or PBMCs provided the cDNA or gDNA that served as material.

Germline assignment: CDR1 SGHRS and CDR2 YFSETQ. The CDR3 extends over 18 amino acids. With 4 bases clipped from V and 6 bases from J, the junction kept 14 bases outside the gene matches. Original data processing: Amplified reference gene primers provided the basis for estimating nucleated cell counts. Data came from immunoSEQ multiplex PCR; TCRdb stores just in-frame clones and leaves some out. D and trimming come from the DNA, and the V and J calls and clone size come from that table. Of 130,000 to 150,000 clones listed, 85% to 90% were seen once; the top ten hold around 38%. The specimen was peripheral blood. The chain combines TRBV5-1 with TRBJ2-1, with 12 bases aligning to TRBD2. The sequence came from a man between 50 and 59 years old who had recovered from COVID-19. CDR3 residues: CASSLGRASGGAANEQFF. The DNA of the CDR3 is TGCGCCAGCAGCCTCGGGCGGGCTAGCGGGGGGGCCGCCAATGAGCAGTTCTTC.